This TCR beta chain was retrieved from a study of beta chain features in type 1 diabetes. Study findings and constraints: TCRB repertoires of naive, central memory and Treg cells appeared more similar among patients than among healthy donors.

CDR1 is SGHDN, CDR2 FVKESK, per germline. The V gene lost 4 bases and the J gene lost 8 bases, with 15 bases spanning the gap. The CDR3 length is 14 residues. CD4+ cells of the naive, central memory, regulatory and stem cell-like memory types were sorted via CD45RO/CCR7/CD25/CD127/CD95/CD27. The sample holds a few counts of this clone. Its antigen is not known. The whole isolated RNA underwent reverse transcription, so sequencing captured expressed TCRB transcripts. Measured with immunoSEQ multiplex PCR; TCRdb has only the in-frame clones, and not every one. Of some 330,000 clones listed, approximately 10% are singletons.

This clonotype was sampled from a woman aged 25 to 45 in good health. The source material was naive CD4+ T cells from blood. The chain carries TRBV14 and TRBJ2-1, with D maybe TRBD2 (5 bases). CDR3 protein: CASSRLTPFDEQFF. The CDR3 DNA follows: TGTGCCAGCAGCCGACTAACACCCTTTGATGAGCAGTTCTTC.